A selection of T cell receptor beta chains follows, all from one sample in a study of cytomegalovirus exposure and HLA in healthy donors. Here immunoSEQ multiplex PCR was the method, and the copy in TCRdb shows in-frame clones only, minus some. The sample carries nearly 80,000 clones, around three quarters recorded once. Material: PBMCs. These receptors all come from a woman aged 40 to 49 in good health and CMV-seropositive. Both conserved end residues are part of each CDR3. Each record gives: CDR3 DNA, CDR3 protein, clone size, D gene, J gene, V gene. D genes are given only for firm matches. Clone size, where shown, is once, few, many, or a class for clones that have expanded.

TGTGCCAGCAGCGGTCGGCGGGAGGAACGCGAGCAGTACTTC | CASSGRREEREQYF | . | TRBD2 | TRBJ2-7 | TRBV11-2
TGTGCCAGCAGTTTATACGGGGGAGGATTCGAGCAGTACTTC | CASSLYGGGFEQYF | few | . | TRBJ2-7 | TRBV28
TGTGCCAGCAGTACCCACACCGGGACAGGGAAGCTGGGCTATGGCTACACCTTC | CASSTHTGTGKLGYGYTF | once | TRBD1 | TRBJ1-2 | TRBV27
TGTGCCAGTAGTATTGAATACAGGTCCTATGGCTACACCTTC | CASSIEYRSYGYTF | . | . | TRBJ1-2 | TRBV19
TGTGCCAGCAGTTACTCGCCGGCTAGCTCCTACAATGAGCAGTTCTTC | CASSYSPASSYNEQFF | . | . | TRBJ2-1 | TRBV6-5
TGTGCCAGCAGTGACGAGCGGGGGGGCTTCTACGAGCAGTACTTC | CASSDERGGFYEQYF | . | TRBD2 | TRBJ2-7 | TRBV6-6
TGTGCCATCGGGACAGGGAATGCCAAAAACATTCAGTACTTC | CAIGTGNAKNIQYF | medium-sized | TRBD1 | TRBJ2-4 | TRBV10-3
TGTGCCTGGAGTGGCGGGCTTGAAGCTTTCTTT | CAWSGGLEAFF | few | . | TRBJ1-1 | TRBV30
TGTGCCAGCAGCTTACAGGGGGCGGTAGGGGCCAACGTCCTGACTTTC | CASSLQGAVGANVLTF | few | TRBD1 | TRBJ2-6 | TRBV7-2
TGTGCCAGCAGCCAAGATACGTGGGGGCTGAACACTGAAGCTTTCTTT | CASSQDTWGLNTEAFF | . | . | TRBJ1-1 | TRBV4-2
TGTGCCAGCTCACCTAAGGGACTAGCGGCACCGGATACGCAGTATTTT | CASSPKGLAAPDTQYF | . | TRBD2 | TRBJ2-3 | TRBV18
TGCGCCAGCAGCTTGGTCGGGGACTACGAGCAGTACTTC | CASSLVGDYEQYF | once | . | TRBJ2-7 | TRBV5-1
TGTGCCTGGAGTGTACAAGCCGGGGCTAACTATGGCTACACCTTC | CAWSVQAGANYGYTF | . | . | TRBJ1-2 | TRBV30
TGTGCCAGCAGAAGACAGGGGCCGAACACCGGGGAGCTGTTTTTT | CASRRQGPNTGELFF | once | TRBD1 | TRBJ2-2 | TRBV2
TGTGCCACCAGCAGAGATGGGCGACAGGTCGGTGAAGCTTTCTTT | CATSRDGRQVGEAFF | . | . | TRBJ1-1 | TRBV15
TGCGCCAGCGCCTCGGGGAATGAGCAGTTCTTC | CASASGNEQFF | . | . | TRBJ2-1 | TRBV5-1
TGTGCCAGCAGCCAGGGTACGGGGGAATATAATTCACCCCTCCACTTT | CASSQGTGEYNSPLHF | . | . | TRBJ1-6 | TRBV4-2
TGTGCCAGCAGCTTGGGAGCGCGACAGGGTAATGGCTACACCTTC | CASSLGARQGNGYTF | few | TRBD1 | TRBJ1-2 | TRBV5-5
TGTGCCAGCAGCGGGCCTATCGCGGGAGGTTTGACAGATACGCAGTATTTT | CASSGPIAGGLTDTQYF | . | TRBD2 | TRBJ2-3 | TRBV9
TGTGCCAGCAGTGACATAACCACTAGCACAGATACGCAGTATTTT | CASSDITTSTDTQYF | . | . | TRBJ2-3 | TRBV27
TGTGCCAGCAGCCCGGGGACTAGCGGACGCACAGATACGCAGTATTTT | CASSPGTSGRTDTQYF | . | TRBD2 | TRBJ2-3 | TRBV11-3
TGTGCCAGCAGTTCTGACAGGGGTGATCAGCCCCAGCATTTT | CASSSDRGDQPQHF | . | TRBD1 | TRBJ1-5 | TRBV7-2
TGCGCCAGCAGCATACAGGGTTTGGGCACTGAAGCTTTCTTT | CASSIQGLGTEAFF | . | . | TRBJ1-1 | TRBV5-1
TGTGCCAGCAGTTCGAGGGACACAGATACGCAGTATTTT | CASSSRDTDTQYF | . | . | TRBJ2-3 | TRBV28
TGCGCCAGCAGCTTGGATCCAGGGAAAGGCTTAAGCTACACCTTC | CASSLDPGKGLSYTF | . | . | TRBJ1-2 | TRBV5-1
TGCAGCGCACGAGCGGGAGGGCCTGAGTTAAACGAGCAGTACTTC | CSARAGGPELNEQYF | . | TRBD2 | TRBJ2-7 | TRBV29-1
TGTGCCAGCAGTTACACGGGGAAACTGAGTTCACCCCTCCACTTT | CASSYTGKLSSPLHF | . | . | TRBJ1-6 | TRBV6-5
TGTGCCTGGAGTGGCACAGGGGGCCTTAGCAATCAGCCCCAGCATTTT | CAWSGTGGLSNQPQHF | . | TRBD1 | TRBJ1-5 | TRBV30
TGTGCCAGCAGTTACGGGGGGACGGTGAATTCACCCCTCCACTTT | CASSYGGTVNSPLHF | . | . | TRBJ1-6 | TRBV6-5
TGTGCCAGCATCCACGGGGGGACAGGTTATGAAAAACTGTTTTTT | CASIHGGTGYEKLFF | . | TRBD1 | TRBJ1-4 | TRBV6-1
TGTGCCAGCAGCCCCACAGGGGGAAGCAATCAGCCCCAGCATTTT | CASSPTGGSNQPQHF | once | TRBD1 | TRBJ1-5 | TRBV7-6
TGCGCCAGCAGCTTGGGGGGGCGTAGGCAAGAGACCCAGTACTTC | CASSLGGRRQETQYF | once | . | TRBJ2-5 | TRBV5-1
TGTGCCAGCACGGACAGGAACTATGGCTACACCTTC | CASTDRNYGYTF | . | TRBD1 | TRBJ1-2 | TRBV28
TGTGCCAGCAGACTAGCGGGAGTGTTGGATACGCAGTATTTT | CASRLAGVLDTQYF | . | TRBD2 | TRBJ2-3 | TRBV6-5
TGTGCCAGCCAACAAACTGGCGGGGGGGCCTACAATGAGCAGTTCTTC | CASQQTGGGAYNEQFF | few | TRBD2 | TRBJ2-1 | TRBV9
TGTGCCAGCAAAGTCAGGGGGCGCTACGAGCAGTACTTC | CASKVRGRYEQYF | . | TRBD1 | TRBJ2-7 | TRBV6-1
TGTGCCAGCATGACAGTGAACTACGAGCAGTACTTC | CASMTVNYEQYF | . | . | TRBJ2-7 | TRBV6-5
TGTGCCACCAGCAGAGATGGAGTCGTCGGGGAGCTGTTTTTT | CATSRDGVVGELFF | . | . | TRBJ2-2 | TRBV15
TGTGCCAGCAGCGGGACTAGCGGGAGGGCCGCAGGCCTCGGCACAGATACGCAGTATTTT | CASSGTSGRAAGLGTDTQYF | . | TRBD2 | TRBJ2-3 | TRBV7-8
TGCAGCGTTGACGGAATACAGGGGAATGAGCAGTTCTTC | CSVDGIQGNEQFF | . | TRBD1 | TRBJ2-1 | TRBV29-1
TGTGCCAGCAGCCAAGACAGAGGGCAAGGTAATGAAAAACTGTTTTTT | CASSQDRGQGNEKLFF | few | . | TRBJ1-4 | TRBV4-2
TGTGCCAGCAGCCCTAGCGGGGGGGGCAGCAATCCTATCAATGAGCAGTTCTTC | CASSPSGGGSNPINEQFF | . | TRBD2 | TRBJ2-1 | TRBV5-4
TGTGCCACCAGCAGAGAACAGACAGATGGCTACACCTTC | CATSREQTDGYTF | few | . | TRBJ1-2 | TRBV15
TGTGCCAGCAGCCCTAGCGGGGTTGACTATGGCTACACCTTC | CASSPSGVDYGYTF | . | . | TRBJ1-2 | TRBV7-9
TGTGCCAGCAGTGAAAATCGGGGGGGCTCTACTAATGAAAAACTGTTTTTT | CASSENRGGSTNEKLFF | once | . | TRBJ1-4 | TRBV25-1
TGTGCCAGCACGGGAGAGACCCAGTACTTC | CASTGETQYF | . | . | TRBJ2-5 | TRBV27
TGTGCCAGTAGCACTCAGGGGCGGGAGACCCAGTACTTC | CASSTQGRETQYF | . | . | TRBJ2-5 | TRBV19